The 15 T cell receptor beta chains reported below all come from one sample, sequenced in a study of blood T cell repertoires in COVID-19. Only in-frame clones appear in the TCRdb table, and some are missing; sequencing was by immunoSEQ multiplex PCR. The repertoire holds under 250,000 clones, with around 88% as singletons. The sample consisted of peripheral blood. These receptors came from a man between 35 and 55 years old with active or convalescent COVID-19.

This clone was recorded once. V is TRBV11-1 and J is TRBJ2-3; possible D gene TRBD2, 5 bases. Germline V gene lookup returns CDR1 SGHAT and CDR2 FQDESV (reference sequence). V was pared by 3 bases and J by 7 bases, with 17 bases between. This CDR3 contains 15 residues. The CDR3 reads CASSFSLAGEYTQYF. CDR3 DNA: TGTGCCAGCAGCTTCTCCCTAGCCGGGGAATATACGCAGTATTTT. The full variable domain, completed using reference TRBV11-1 and TRBJ2-3, is EAEVAQSPRYKITEKSQAVAFWCDPISGHATLYWYRQILGQGPELLVQFQDESVVDDSQLPKDRFSAERLKGVDSTLKIQPAELGDSAMYLCASSFSLAGEYTQYFGPGTRLTVL.

The chain is built from TRBV5-1 and TRBJ1-3; D is ambiguous. Germline V lookup: CDR1 SGHRS, CDR2 YFSETQ. V was clipped by 0 bases and J by 6 bases, with 4 bases between them. The CDR3 covers 12 residues. CDR3 residues: CASSLVLNTIYF. The CDR3 coding sequence is TGCGCCAGCAGCTTGGTTCTAAACACCATATATTTT.

The chain recombines TRBV18 with TRBJ1-1, with 7 bases that match TRBD1. Unmatched junction bases numbered 9, after V lost 4 bases and J lost 7 bases. CDR3 size: 14 residues. CDR1 is KGHSH and CDR2 is LQKENI in the germline V gene. The CDR3 DNA is TGTGCCAGCTCACGTTCTGGACAGGCGTATGAAGCTTTCTTT. It yields the protein CASSRSGQAYEAFF.

This clone was counted between two and nine times. Distinct nucleotide sequences in the sample also encode this CDR3. The genes are TRBV6-6 and TRBJ1-1; D call uncertain. This CDR3 spans 14 amino acids. CDR1 is MNHNY, CDR2 SVGAGI, per germline (reference sequence). Between the trimmed V and J ends, which lost 0 bases and 1 base, there was a span of 6 bases. The CDR3 region is CASSYSEGNTEAFF. Written as DNA, the CDR3 is TGTGCCAGCAGTTACTCGGAGGGGAACACTGAAGCTTTCTTT.

This chain links TRBV4-1 with TRBJ2-7, with D perhaps TRBD1 (6 bases). CDR3 length equals 15 residues. Trimming stripped 2 bases from V and 5 bases from J, with 16 bases between. Germline-derived CDR1 and CDR2 are MGHRA and YSYEKL. The DNA of the CDR3 is TGCGCCAGCAGCCAAACCCGACAGGCCGGCGACGAGCAGTACTTC. It is translated as CASSQTRQAGDEQYF.

This chain links TRBV6-1 with TRBJ2-1, with D possibly TRBD2 on 5 matching bases. Per germline, CDR1 MNHNS and CDR2 SASEGT. The CDR3 sequence is 12 residues long. V lost 1 base, J lost 10 bases, and 8 bases lay in between. The CDR3 nucleotides read TGTGCCAGCAGTGAAGTCAAGCGGGAGCAGTTCTTC. Translated, it gives CASSEVKREQFF.

This chain connects TRBV13 to TRBJ2-3; no clear D. CDR1 is PRHDT and CDR2 is FYEKMQ in the germline V gene (reference sequence). The CDR3 consists of 16 residues. The V gene lost 5 bases and the J gene lost 1 base, with 16 bases spanning the gap. CDR3 region: CASSLKRLDRTDTQYF. The CDR3 coding sequence is TGTGCCAGCAGCCTGAAACGCTTAGATCGCACAGATACGCAGTATTTT.

This clone has only one observation. DNA of the CDR3: TGTGCCAGCAGCTTAGATGGGAGGGGGGAGAATGAGCAGTTCTTC. Amino acids: CASSLDGRGENEQFF. J is TRBJ2-1 and V is TRBV7-2; D perhaps matches TRBD2 (7 bases). This CDR3 spans 15 amino acids. The V gene lost 1 base and the J gene lost 7 bases, with 14 bases spanning the gap. Germline CDR1 and CDR2: SGHTA and FQGNSA.

The chain uses TRBV24-1 and TRBJ2-3; tentative D call: TRBD2 (5 bases). V gave up 6 bases and J gave up 3 bases, with 9 bases separating them. Germline lookup yields CDR1 KGHDR and CDR2 SFDVKD. The CDR3 has 13 residues. For the CDR3, the DNA is TGTGCCACCAGTTTACCGGGGACAGATACGCAGTATTTT. Residues: CATSLPGTDTQYF.

This sequence joins TRBV5-5 and TRBJ1-2; possibly TRBD1 for D (5 bases). Trimming removed 1 base from V and 4 bases from J, with 11 bases in between. The V gene's germline CDR1 is SGHKS and CDR2 YYEKEE (reference sequence). The CDR3 sequence is 14 residues long. CDR3 in amino acids: CASSLSDSPYGYTF. Written as DNA, the CDR3 is TGTGCCAGCAGCTTGTCCGACAGCCCCTATGGCTACACCTTC.

The chain links TRBV7-2 to TRBJ2-3; D not resolved. CDR3 length: 12 residues. V lost 5 bases and J 3 bases, leaving 6 bases between the germline ends. Looked up from germline, CDR1 is SGHTA and CDR2 is FQGNSA. The CDR3 nucleotides read TGTGCCAGCAGCCAAATGACAGATACGCAGTATTTT. Translated, it gives CASSQMTDTQYF.

The chain combines TRBV6-2 or TRBV6-3 with TRBJ2-3; D not certain. The germline V and J ends were trimmed by 1 base and 6 bases, with 20 bases remaining between them. This CDR3 is 17 amino acids long. CDR1 and CDR2 from the germline V gene are MNHEY and SVGEGT. The CDR3 reads CASSYFLVLSVPDTQYF. In DNA, the CDR3 is TGTGCCAGCAGTTACTTCTTAGTACTGAGTGTACCGGATACGCAGTATTTT.

The chain combines TRBV7-8 with TRBJ1-6, with D possibly being TRBD1 (6 bases). Germline CDR1 reads SGHVS; CDR2 reads FQNEAQ. CDR3 length: 14 residues. V was trimmed by 5 bases and J by 10 bases, leaving 15 bases between them. CDR3 sequence (DNA): TGTGCCAGCAGCCAAGGGGGGGTTCCCTCACCCCTCCACTTT. Translated: CASSQGGVPSPLHF.

The chain combines TRBV9 with TRBJ2-7, with 11 bases aligning to TRBD1. This CDR3 is 16 amino acids long. The germline V gene encodes CDR1 SGDLS and CDR2 YYNGEE. The junction had 6 bases not matched to a gene; V was cut back by 2 bases and J by 2 bases. This CDR3 is CASSVSPGQGAYEQYF. CDR3 nucleotide sequence: TGTGCCAGCAGCGTTTCGCCGGGACAGGGGGCCTACGAGCAGTACTTC.

The chain links TRBV7-2 to TRBJ2-3; TRBD2 agrees at 8 bases. This CDR3 contains 15 residues. After removal of 7 bases from V and 5 bases from J, the junction contained 11 bases not matched to a gene. Germline assignment: CDR1 SGHTA and CDR2 FQGNSA. The CDR3 DNA follows: TGTGCCAGCAACCGGGGGGGGCCTACCCAAGATACGCAGTATTTT. It is translated as CASNRGGPTQDTQYF.